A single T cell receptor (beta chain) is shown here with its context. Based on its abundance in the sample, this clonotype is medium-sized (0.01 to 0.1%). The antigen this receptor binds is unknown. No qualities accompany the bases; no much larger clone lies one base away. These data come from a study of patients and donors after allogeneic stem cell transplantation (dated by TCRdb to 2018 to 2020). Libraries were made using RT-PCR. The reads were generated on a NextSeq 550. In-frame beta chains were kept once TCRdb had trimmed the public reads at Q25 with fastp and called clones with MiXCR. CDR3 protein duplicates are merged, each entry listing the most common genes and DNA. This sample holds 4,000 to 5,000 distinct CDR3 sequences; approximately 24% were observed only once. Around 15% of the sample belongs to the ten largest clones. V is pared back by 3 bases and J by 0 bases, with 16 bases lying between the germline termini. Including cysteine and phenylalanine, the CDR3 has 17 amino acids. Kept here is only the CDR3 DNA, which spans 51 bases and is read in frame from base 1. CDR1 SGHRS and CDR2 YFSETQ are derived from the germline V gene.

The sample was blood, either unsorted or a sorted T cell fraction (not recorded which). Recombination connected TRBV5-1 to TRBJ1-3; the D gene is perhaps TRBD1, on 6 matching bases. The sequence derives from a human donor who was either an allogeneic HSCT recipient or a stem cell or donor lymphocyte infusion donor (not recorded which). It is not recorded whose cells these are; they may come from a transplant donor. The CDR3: CASSSMPTGISGNTIYF. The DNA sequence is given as TGCGCCAGCAGCTCGATGCCGACAGGAATCTCTGGAAACACCATATATTTT.